This is a list of T cell receptor beta chains from one sample in a study of T cell repertoires in cytomegalovirus infection. These TCRs' antigens remain unknown. TCRdb passed the reads through MiXCR, listing each CDR3 protein once. The sample records about 890,000 distinct CDR3 sequences, 30% to 40% being singletons. This material consisted of cultured CD8+ T cells from PBMCs, taken from culture after CMV antigen stimulation. All receptors come from a human donor in good health (CMV status not recorded). Some clones in this sample may be carry-over from other donors' samples. The CDR3 runs from the conserved cysteine through the conserved F or W. D genes are given only for firm matches. Size is stated for part of the rows, as once, few or many counts, or as a class when the clone is expanded.

>few|-|14|TRBV24-1|TRBJ1-5
TGTGCCACCAGTGCCCGATTTGGCAATCAGCCCCAGCATTTT
CATSARFGNQPQHF
>-|-|15|TRBV6-5|TRBJ2-5
TGTGCCAGCACCCCAGGGGGGGAGGGTCAAGAGACCCAGTACTTC
CASTPGGEGQETQYF
>few|TRBD1|15|TRBV2|TRBJ2-3
TGTGCCAGCAGCGAAAGGACAGGGTACCCAGATACGCAGTATTTT
CASSERTGYPDTQYF
>many|-|12|TRBV6-5|TRBJ2-1
TGTGCCAGCAGTTACGAGGGGGGGGAGCAGTTCTTC
CASSYEGGEQFF
>few|-|17|TRBV12-3/TRBV12-4|TRBJ2-5
TGTGCCAGCAGTCAGATTATCTCCATGCTGGGTGGAGAGACCCAGTACTTC
CASSQIISMLGGETQYF
>many|-|15|TRBV7-2|TRBJ1-5
TGTGCCAGCAGCCGGGCCAAACCAGGCAATCAGCCCCAGCATTTT
CASSRAKPGNQPQHF
>many|TRBD1|19|TRBV7-8|TRBJ2-3
TGTGCCAGCAGCTTCGCCCGGGACAGGGGGGCCAAGAGCACAGATACGCAGTATTTT
CASSFARDRGAKSTDTQYF
>-|TRBD1|16|TRBV25-1|TRBJ1-1
TGTGCCAGCAGTGAATATTCAGGGGGAATAGACACTGAAGCTTTCTTT
CASSEYSGGIDTEAFF
>-|TRBD2|16|TRBV6-1|TRBJ2-7
TGTGCCAGCAGTGGTGGACTAGCGGGGGGAAACTACGAGCAGTACTTC
CASSGGLAGGNYEQYF
>few|-|14|TRBV27|TRBJ1-1
TGTGCCAGCAGTACCTCGGACGGTCGACCTGAAGCTTTCTTT
CASSTSDGRPEAFF
>few|-|17|TRBV7-9|TRBJ1-5
TGTGCCAGCAGCTTAGTTGGGCCCACAAATAGCAATCAGCCCCAGCATTTT
CASSLVGPTNSNQPQHF
>-|-|15|TRBV27|TRBJ1-2
TGTGCCAGCAGTTTGGGGCCAGCTACCTCCTATGGCTACACCTTC
CASSLGPATSYGYTF
>-|-|14|TRBV6-2/TRBV6-3|TRBJ1-6
TGTGCCAGCAGCTATACACGGGGTGGCTCACCCCTCCACTTT
CASSYTRGGSPLHF
>-|TRBD2|13|TRBV27|TRBJ2-1
TGTGCCTCCCGATGGGGGGGAGGCAATGAGCAGTTCTTC
CASRWGGGNEQFF
>-|TRBD1|15|TRBV7-9|TRBJ1-2
TGTGCCAGCAGCTTCTCGGACAGGCTAGACTATGGCTACACCTTC
CASSFSDRLDYGYTF
>-|TRBD1|15|TRBV19|TRBJ2-7
TGTGCCAGTAGTACGGGACAGCCCTACGGTACCGAGCAGTACTTC
CASSTGQPYGTEQYF
>many|TRBD1|13|TRBV20-1|TRBJ2-7
TGCAGTGCTAGAGGCGACAGGGGTTACGAGCAGTACTTC
CSARGDRGYEQYF
>-|TRBD2|15|TRBV29-1|TRBJ2-3
TGCAGCGTTACCAAAAGGGAGGGGTTCACAGATACGCAGTATTTT
CSVTKREGFTDTQYF
>-|-|15|TRBV12-3/TRBV12-4|TRBJ2-3
TGTGCCAGCATTCTGTTGAGGGACAACTATCCTACGCAGTATTTT
CASILLRDNYPTQYF
>few|-|14|TRBV19|TRBJ2-3
TGTGCCAGTAGTATAGATCGTCCGGCAGATACGCAGTATTTT
CASSIDRPADTQYF
>-|-|16|TRBV5-3|TRBJ2-2
TGTGCCAGCAGCCATGGTGGGACAACGAACACCGGGGAGCTGTTTTTT
CASSHGGTTNTGELFF
>-|-|11|TRBV6-1|TRBJ2-5
TGTGCCACCCGGGGGCTGGAGACCCAGTACTTC
CATRGLETQYF
>-|-|11|TRBV7-9|TRBJ2-2
TGTGCCAGCCCCGGGGACGGGGAGCTGTTTTTT
CASPGDGELFF
>-|-|19|TRBV7-9|TRBJ1-6
TGTGCCAGCAGCCTACGTCATTCCGGGCCACAACAGGATAATTCACCCCTCCACTTT
CASSLRHSGPQQDNSPLHF
>-|-|15|TRBV9|TRBJ2-2
TGTGCCAGCAGCGTATTGGAGGGGAACACCGGGGAGCTGTTTTTT
CASSVLEGNTGELFF
>once|-|15|TRBV15|TRBJ1-5
TGTGCCACCAGCAGGCCCTCGAAGAGCAATCAGCCCCAGCATTTT
CATSRPSKSNQPQHF
>-|-|12|TRBV7-8|TRBJ2-1
TGTGCCAGCAGAGTTGGGACGGTTGAGCAGTTCTTC
CASRVGTVEQFF
>-|TRBD1|15|TRBV9|TRBJ1-1
TGTGCCAGCAGCGTATCAGGGGGCATGAACACTGAAGCTTTCTTT
CASSVSGGMNTEAFF
>many|TRBD1|14|TRBV6-6|TRBJ2-2
TGTGCCAGCAGTGCCCGACAGGGTAACGGGGAGCTGTTTTTT
CASSARQGNGELFF
>few|-|13|TRBV27|TRBJ2-1
TGTGCCAGCTTTTCCAGCTCCTACAATGAGCAGTTCTTC
CASFSSSYNEQFF
>-|TRBD2|15|TRBV7-9|TRBJ2-2
TGTGTCAGCAGCCGGAGCGGGGGGGCGAGCTGGGAGCTGTTTTTT
CVSSRSGGASWELFF
>few|TRBD1|11|TRBV27|TRBJ1-2
TGTGCCAGCATGGACAGGGATGGCTACACCTTC
CASMDRDGYTF
>many|-|13|TRBV7-9|TRBJ1-2
TGTGCCAGCAGCTTAGAAAACTACTATGGCTACACCTTC
CASSLENYYGYTF
>few|-|14|TRBV12-5|TRBJ2-5
TGTGCTAGTGGTTCCTTTTACCCAGAAGAGACCCAGTACTTC
CASGSFYPEETQYF
>many|-|16|TRBV7-9|TRBJ1-6
TGTGCCAGCAGCACCGCCGGGGGGCTCTGGGATTCACCCCTCCACTTT
CASSTAGGLWDSPLHF
>many|-|13|TRBV12-3/TRBV12-4|TRBJ2-7
TGTGCCAGCAGTCCCCCGAGCTCCTACGAGCAGTACTTC
CASSPPSSYEQYF
>-|-|16|TRBV4-2|TRBJ2-3
TGTGCCAGCAGCCACCAAGACAGGGGAGGGGCAGATACGCAGTATTTT
CASSHQDRGGADTQYF
>-|TRBD1|15|TRBV4-2|TRBJ1-4
TGTGCCAGCAGCCAAGAGACAGGGGGAGGGGAAAAACTGTTTTTT
CASSQETGGGEKLFF
>few|TRBD1|15|TRBV27|TRBJ2-1
TGTGCCAGCAGCACCCGGGACAGGGGATTAGGGGAGCAGTTCTTC
CASSTRDRGLGEQFF
>-|-|16|TRBV27|TRBJ1-1
TGTGCCAGCAGTTTAAGGGCAGCGATTGGGAACACTGAAGCTTTCTTT
CASSLRAAIGNTEAFF
>-|TRBD1|18|TRBV7-9|TRBJ1-2
TGTGCCAGCAGCTTAGTCGCCGTTTCTCGGGACAGCTATTATGGCTACACCTTC
CASSLVAVSRDSYYGYTF
>many|TRBD1|15|TRBV7-6|TRBJ2-2
TGTGCCAGCAGCCAGGACAGGTCGAACACCGGGGAGCTGTTTTTT
CASSQDRSNTGELFF
>-|-|15|TRBV7-6|TRBJ2-7
TGTACCAGCAGCTTAGAGTCGCCAGGGGAGAGGGAGCAGTACTTC
CTSSLESPGEREQYF
>many|TRBD2|17|TRBV7-8|TRBJ2-7
TGTGCCAGCAGCCTCCCGACTAGCGGGGGGTCCCTCTACGAGCAGTACTTC
CASSLPTSGGSLYEQYF
>-|-|15|TRBV12-3/TRBV12-4|TRBJ1-4
TGTGCCAGCAGCCGGGATGGTGCAACTAATGAAAAACTGTTTTTT
CASSRDGATNEKLFF